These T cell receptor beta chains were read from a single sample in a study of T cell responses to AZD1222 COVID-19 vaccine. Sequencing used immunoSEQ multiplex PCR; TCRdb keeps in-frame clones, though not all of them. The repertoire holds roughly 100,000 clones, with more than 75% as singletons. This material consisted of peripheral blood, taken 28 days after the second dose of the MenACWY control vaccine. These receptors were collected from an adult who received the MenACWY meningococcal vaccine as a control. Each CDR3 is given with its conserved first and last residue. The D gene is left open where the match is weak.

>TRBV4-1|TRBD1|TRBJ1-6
CASSQDLEVRDRGPRPLHF
TGCGCCAGCAGCCAAGATTTAGAGGTAAGGGACAGGGGTCCCCGGCCCCTCCACTTT
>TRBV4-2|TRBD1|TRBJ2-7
CASSQTMGQGIYEQYF
TGTGCCAGCAGCCAAACCATGGGACAGGGGATCTACGAGCAGTACTTC
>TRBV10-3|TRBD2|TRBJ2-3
CAISEAGPSTDTQYF
TGTGCCATCAGTGAAGCGGGGCCCAGCACAGATACGCAGTATTTT
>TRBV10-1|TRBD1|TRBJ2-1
CASSERKTGVYNEQFF
TGCGCCAGCAGTGAACGTAAGACAGGGGTGTACAATGAGCAGTTCTTC
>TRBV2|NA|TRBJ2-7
CASSSGSLSYEQYF
TGTGCCAGCAGCTCAGGGTCCCTCTCCTACGAGCAGTACTTC
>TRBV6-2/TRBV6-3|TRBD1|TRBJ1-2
CASSYNPGSGQGASGVYGYTF
TGTGCCAGCAGTTACAACCCGGGTTCGGGACAGGGGGCGTCTGGTGTCTATGGCTACACCTTC
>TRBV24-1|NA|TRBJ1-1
CATQDKNTEAFF
TGTGCCACCCAGGACAAAAACACTGAAGCTTTCTTT
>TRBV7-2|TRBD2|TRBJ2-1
CASSLGLAARGFNEQFF
TGTGCCAGCAGCCTAGGGCTAGCGGCTCGGGGGTTCAATGAGCAGTTCTTC
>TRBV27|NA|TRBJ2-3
CASSRTEAMRTSTDTQYF
TGTGCCAGCAGCCGCACCGAGGCAATGAGGACTAGCACAGATACGCAGTATTTT
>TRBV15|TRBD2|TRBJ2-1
CATRDSGGSEQFF
TGTGCCACCAGGGATAGCGGGGGTAGTGAGCAGTTCTTC